These 5 T cell receptor beta chains share one sample of origin, sequenced in a study of Ad26.COV2.S vaccination and SARS-CoV-2 variants (TCRdb year 2021). The method behind the library was the immunoSEQ multiplex PCR assay. TCRdb mirrors the immuneACCESS table, restricted to in-frame sequences. Some clones are absent from its copies; in checked studies, under half trace to an unresolved V gene, and the reason for the others is unknown. A total of about 350,000 clones appear in this sample, about nine tenths of them only once. The ten largest clones add up to 6.4% of the sample. The treatment or condition label corresponds to: about 20 received Ad26.COV2.S at low or high dose, single or two shots; about 5 received placebo; per-sample allocation not given. For vaccine and placebo recipients, repertoires were sequenced using samples collected on day 63 after the first injection. Sample: peripheral blood, taken in a trial of Ad26.COV2.S vaccine versus placebo. Receptors originate from a person between 18 and 65 years old who received the Ad26.COV2.S COVID-19 vaccine or a placebo.

The chain has TRBV30 and TRBJ1-6; D gene uncertain. CDR3 length: 15 amino acids. Trimming left V 0 bases short and J 10 bases short, with 16 bases between. Germline V gene sequence: CDR1 GTSNPN, CDR2 SVGIG (reference sequence). CDR3 nucleotide sequence: TGTGCCTGGAGTGTTATAGACTTGGGTGGGTCACCCCTCCACTTT. Its translation: CAWSVIDLGGSPLHF.

V usage is TRBV5-6 and J usage is TRBJ2-7; the D is unclear. The V end lost 2 bases, the J end lost 4 bases, and 7 bases lay between the germline ends. The CDR3 loop spans 12 amino acids. Germline V gene sequence: CDR1 SGHDT, CDR2 YYEEEE. The DNA for the CDR3 is TGTGCCAGCAGCTTCTATGGTTACGAGCAGTACTTC. Protein product: CASSFYGYEQYF.

CDR3 DNA: TGTGCCAGCAGCTTGAGAGGCCTCTACGAGCAGTACTTC. Translating gives CASSLRGLYEQYF. V usage is TRBV13 and J usage is TRBJ2-7; D is ambiguous. The V gene lost 3 bases and the J gene lost 3 bases, with 9 bases spanning the gap. The CDR3 covers 13 residues. The germline V gene has CDR1 PRHDT and CDR2 FYEKMQ (reference sequence).

The table lists this clone with a count of one. The chain employs TRBV7-9 and TRBJ1-1, with D possibly being TRBD1 (5 bases). The CDR3 sequence is 19 residues long. Trimming removed 5 bases at V and 3 bases at J, with 28 bases between. The V gene's germline CDR1 is SEHNR and CDR2 FQNEAQ (reference sequence). Written as DNA, the CDR3 is TGTGCCAGCAGCCCCGGGGGAGGCAGCGGGACCTTTCGGGACACTGAAGCTTTCTTT. Its translation: CASSPGGGSGTFRDTEAFF.

This chain uses TRBV28 with TRBJ2-2; 10 positions match TRBD2. The germline CDR1 and CDR2 sequences are MDHEN and SYDVKM. V lost 4 bases to trimming and J lost 5 bases; unmatched junction nucleotides: 4. The CDR3 sequence is 15 residues long. CDR3 sequence reads: CASSSGLAETGELFF. The CDR3 DNA reads TGTGCCAGCAGTTCCGGACTAGCGGAGACCGGGGAGCTGTTTTTT.